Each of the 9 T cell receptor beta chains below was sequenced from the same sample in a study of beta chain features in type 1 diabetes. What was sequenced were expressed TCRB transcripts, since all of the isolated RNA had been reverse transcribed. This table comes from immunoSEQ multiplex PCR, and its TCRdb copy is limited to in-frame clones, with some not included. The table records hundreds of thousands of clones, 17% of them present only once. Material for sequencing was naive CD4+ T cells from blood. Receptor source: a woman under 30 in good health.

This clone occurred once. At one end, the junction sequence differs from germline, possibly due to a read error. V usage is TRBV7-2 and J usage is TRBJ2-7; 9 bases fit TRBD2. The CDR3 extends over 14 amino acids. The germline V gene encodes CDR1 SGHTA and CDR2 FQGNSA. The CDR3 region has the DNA TGTGCCGGCAGCTTAGGACTAGCGTACTACGAGCAGTACTTC. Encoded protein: CAGSLGLAYYEQYF.

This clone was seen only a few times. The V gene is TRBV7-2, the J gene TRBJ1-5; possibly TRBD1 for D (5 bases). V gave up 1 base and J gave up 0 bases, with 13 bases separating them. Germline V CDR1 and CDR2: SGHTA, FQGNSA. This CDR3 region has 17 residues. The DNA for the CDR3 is TGTGCCAGCAGCTTAGTTCGGGCAGGGAATAGCAATCAGCCCCAGCATTTT. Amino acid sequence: CASSLVRAGNSNQPQHF.

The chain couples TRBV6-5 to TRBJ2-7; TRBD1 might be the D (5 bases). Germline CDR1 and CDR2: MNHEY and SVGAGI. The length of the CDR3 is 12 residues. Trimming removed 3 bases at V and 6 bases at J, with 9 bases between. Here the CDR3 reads CASSYNQGEQYF. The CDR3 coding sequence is TGTGCCAGCAGTTATAACCAGGGCGAGCAGTACTTC.

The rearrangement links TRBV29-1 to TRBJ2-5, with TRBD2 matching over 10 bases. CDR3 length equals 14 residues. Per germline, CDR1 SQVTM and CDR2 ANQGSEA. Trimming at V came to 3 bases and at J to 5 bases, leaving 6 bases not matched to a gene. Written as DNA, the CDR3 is TGCAGCGTTGATGAGTTTAGCGGGAGGGAGACCCAGTACTTC. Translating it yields CSVDEFSGRETQYF. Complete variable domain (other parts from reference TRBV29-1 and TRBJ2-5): SAVISQKPSRDICQRGTSLTIQCQVDSQVTMMFWYRQQPGQSLTLIATANQGSEATYESGFVIDKFPISRPNLTFSTLTVSNMSPEDSSIYLCSVDEFSGRETQYFGPGTRLLVL.

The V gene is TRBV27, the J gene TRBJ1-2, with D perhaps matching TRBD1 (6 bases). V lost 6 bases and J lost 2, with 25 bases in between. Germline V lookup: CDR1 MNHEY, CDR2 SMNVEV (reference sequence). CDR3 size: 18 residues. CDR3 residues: CASSPQWGSGEVNYGYTF. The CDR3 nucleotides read TGTGCCAGCAGCCCACAATGGGGGTCAGGGGAGGTCAACTATGGCTACACCTTC.

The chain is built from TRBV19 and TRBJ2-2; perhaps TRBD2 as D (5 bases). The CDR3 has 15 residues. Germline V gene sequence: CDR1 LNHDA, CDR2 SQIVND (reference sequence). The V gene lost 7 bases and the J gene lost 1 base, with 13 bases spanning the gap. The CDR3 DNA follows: TGTGCCAGTACGAGTATAGCGAGGAACACCGGGGAGCTGTTTTTT. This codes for CASTSIARNTGELFF.

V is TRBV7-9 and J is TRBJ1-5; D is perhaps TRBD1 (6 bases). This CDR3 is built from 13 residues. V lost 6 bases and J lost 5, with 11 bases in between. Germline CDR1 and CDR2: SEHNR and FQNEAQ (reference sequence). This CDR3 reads CASSRGGYQPQHF. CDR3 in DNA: TGTGCCAGCAGTAGGGGGGGCTATCAGCCCCAGCATTTT.

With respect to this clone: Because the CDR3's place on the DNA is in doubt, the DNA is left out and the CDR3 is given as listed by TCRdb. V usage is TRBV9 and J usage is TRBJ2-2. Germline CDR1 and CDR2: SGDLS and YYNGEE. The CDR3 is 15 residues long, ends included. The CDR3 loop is CASNRGTGTPGSCFF.

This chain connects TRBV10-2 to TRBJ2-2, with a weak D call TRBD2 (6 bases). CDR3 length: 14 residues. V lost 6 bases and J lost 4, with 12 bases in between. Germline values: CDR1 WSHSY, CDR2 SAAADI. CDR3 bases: TGCGCCAGCAGCGAGCGGGCCAGCACCGGGGAGCTGTTTTTT. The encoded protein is CASSERASTGELFF.